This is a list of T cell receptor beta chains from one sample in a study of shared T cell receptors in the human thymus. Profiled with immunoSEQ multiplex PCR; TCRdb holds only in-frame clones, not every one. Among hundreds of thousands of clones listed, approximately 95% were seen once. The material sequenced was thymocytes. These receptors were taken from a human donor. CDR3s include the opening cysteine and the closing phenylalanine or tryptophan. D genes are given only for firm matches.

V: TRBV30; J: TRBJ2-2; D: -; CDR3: CAWSGPVAGELFF
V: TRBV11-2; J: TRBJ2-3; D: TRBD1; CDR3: CASSLSGQGAADTQYF
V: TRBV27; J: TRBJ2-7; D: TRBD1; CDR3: CASSFGTDLYEQYF
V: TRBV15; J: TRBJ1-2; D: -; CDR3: CATSSIYNYGYTF
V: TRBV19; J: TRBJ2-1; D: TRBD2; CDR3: CASSPETGLADYNEQFF
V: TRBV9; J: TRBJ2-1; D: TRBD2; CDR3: CASSETGTSGNLYNEQFF
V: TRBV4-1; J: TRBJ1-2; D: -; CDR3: CASSHRLYTNYGYTF
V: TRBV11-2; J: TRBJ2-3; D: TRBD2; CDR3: CASSLVGPRGLFYTDTQYF
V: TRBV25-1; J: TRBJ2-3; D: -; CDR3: CASSPKGGGTSTDTQYF
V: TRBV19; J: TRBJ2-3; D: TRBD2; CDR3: CASKIGGASTDTQYF
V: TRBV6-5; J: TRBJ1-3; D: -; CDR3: CASSATPYSGNTIYF
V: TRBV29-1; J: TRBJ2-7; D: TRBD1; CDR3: CSVVDRARDEQYF
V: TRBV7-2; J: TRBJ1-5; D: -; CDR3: CASSQPKTDLNQPQHF
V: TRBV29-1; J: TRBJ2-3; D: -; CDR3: CSVAKSAEGEDTQYF
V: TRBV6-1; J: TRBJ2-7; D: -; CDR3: CATSPTGGGYYEQYF
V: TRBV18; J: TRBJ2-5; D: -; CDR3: CASSPVKGGDGETQYF
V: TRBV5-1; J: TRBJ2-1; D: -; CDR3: CASSLWDNSYNEQFF
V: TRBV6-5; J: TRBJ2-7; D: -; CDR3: CASNPRMAGSYEQYF
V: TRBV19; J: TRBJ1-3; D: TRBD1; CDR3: CASSTGQGLSGNTIYF
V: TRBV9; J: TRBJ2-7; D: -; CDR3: CASSVVAENHEQYF
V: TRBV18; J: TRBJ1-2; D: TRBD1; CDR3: CASSTGGDYGYTF
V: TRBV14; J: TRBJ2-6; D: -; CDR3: CASSQEAGAGANVLTF
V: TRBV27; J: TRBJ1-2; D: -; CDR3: CASRLSGNDCYGYTF
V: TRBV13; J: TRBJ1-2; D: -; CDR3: CASILRGTWGYTF
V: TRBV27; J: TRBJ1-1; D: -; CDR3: CASRTRQMNTEAFF
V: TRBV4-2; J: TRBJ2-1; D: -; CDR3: CASSQVTADVYNEQFF
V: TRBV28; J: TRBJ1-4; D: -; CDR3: CASSSTTQGASNEKLFF
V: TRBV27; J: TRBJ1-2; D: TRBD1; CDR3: CASRIQSTGQGQPNYGYTF
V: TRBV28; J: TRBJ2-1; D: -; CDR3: CASGKSAREQFF
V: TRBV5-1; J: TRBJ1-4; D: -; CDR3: CASSSATNEKLFF
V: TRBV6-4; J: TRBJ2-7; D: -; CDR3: CARGPRILGDEQYF
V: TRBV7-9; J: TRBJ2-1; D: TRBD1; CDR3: CASSSRSGTGGYNEQFF
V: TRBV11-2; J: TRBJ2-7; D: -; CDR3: CASSFPNYEQYF
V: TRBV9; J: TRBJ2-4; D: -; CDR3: CASSASGGNIQYF
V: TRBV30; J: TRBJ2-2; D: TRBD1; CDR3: CAWSVRAGGIGELFF
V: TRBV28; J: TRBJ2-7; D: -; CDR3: CASARASSHEQYF
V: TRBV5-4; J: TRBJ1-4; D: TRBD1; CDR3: CASSLDRGYEKLFF
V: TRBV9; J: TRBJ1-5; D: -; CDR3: CASSVGEMDWGTDQPQHF
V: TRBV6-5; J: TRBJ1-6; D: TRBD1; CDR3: CASSFRDRVNSPLHF
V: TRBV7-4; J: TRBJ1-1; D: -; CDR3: CASSLAGGNTEAFF
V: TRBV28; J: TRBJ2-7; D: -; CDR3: CASSVASNRVHEQYF
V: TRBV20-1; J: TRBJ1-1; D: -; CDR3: CSAPGHTEAFF
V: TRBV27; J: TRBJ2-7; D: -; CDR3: CASSTRDAERNEQYF
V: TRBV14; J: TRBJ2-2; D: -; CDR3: CASSQESGELFF
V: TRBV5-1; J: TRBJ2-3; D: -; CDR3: CASSPGTPASTDTQYF
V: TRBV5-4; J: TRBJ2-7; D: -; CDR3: CASSLGEATYEQYF
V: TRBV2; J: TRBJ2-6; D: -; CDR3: CASSSTRSSGANVLTF
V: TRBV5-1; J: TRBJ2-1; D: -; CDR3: CASNERPAYNEQFF
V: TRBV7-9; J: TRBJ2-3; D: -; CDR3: CASSLAVGVEPTDTQYF
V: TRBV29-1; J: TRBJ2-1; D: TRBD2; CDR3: CSASGLAASYNEVFF
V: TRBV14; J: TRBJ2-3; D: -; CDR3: CASSQDGGTGTDTQYF
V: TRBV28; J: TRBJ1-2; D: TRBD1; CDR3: CASSLGLARDSHYGYAF
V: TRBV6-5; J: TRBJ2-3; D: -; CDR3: CASSYPTRDTQYF
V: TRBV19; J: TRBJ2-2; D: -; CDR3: CASSIRGANTGELFF
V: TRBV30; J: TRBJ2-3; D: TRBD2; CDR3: CAWMTSGSIADTQYF
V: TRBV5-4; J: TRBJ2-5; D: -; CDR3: CASSRGIRVQETQYF
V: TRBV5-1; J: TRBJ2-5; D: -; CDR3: CASSPRGVSKETQYF
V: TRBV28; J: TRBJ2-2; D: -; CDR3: CASSLCRPAGGVGPNTGELFF
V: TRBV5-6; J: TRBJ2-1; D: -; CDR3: CASSSFNEQFF